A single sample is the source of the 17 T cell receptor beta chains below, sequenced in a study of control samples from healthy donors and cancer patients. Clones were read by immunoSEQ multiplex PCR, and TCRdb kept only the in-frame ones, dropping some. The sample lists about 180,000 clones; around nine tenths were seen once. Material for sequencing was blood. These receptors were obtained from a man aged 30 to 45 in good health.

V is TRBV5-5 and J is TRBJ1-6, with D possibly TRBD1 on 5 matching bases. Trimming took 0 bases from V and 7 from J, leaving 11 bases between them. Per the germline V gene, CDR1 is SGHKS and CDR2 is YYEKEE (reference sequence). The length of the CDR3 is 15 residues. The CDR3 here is CASSLVRQGNSPLHF. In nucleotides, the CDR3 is TGTGCCAGCAGCTTGGTCCGGCAGGGCAATTCACCCCTCCACTTT. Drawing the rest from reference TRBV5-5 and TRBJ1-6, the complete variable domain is DAGVTQSPTHLIKTRGQQVTLRCSPISGHKSVSWYQQVLGQGPQFIFQYYEKEERGRGNFPDRFSARQFPNYSSELNVNALLLGDSALYLCASSLVRQGNSPLHFGNGTRLTVT.

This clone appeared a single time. For the CDR3, the DNA is TGTGCCAGTAGTATGTCTAGGGGACAGAACAATCAGCCCCAGCATTTT. It yields the protein CASSMSRGQNNQPQHF. The chain has TRBV19 and TRBJ1-5; 7 bases align to TRBD1. The CDR3 loop spans 16 amino acids. V trimming: 3 bases; J trimming: 3 bases; junction bases outside the gene matches: 8. CDR1 and CDR2 from the germline V gene are LNHDA and SQIVND (reference sequence).

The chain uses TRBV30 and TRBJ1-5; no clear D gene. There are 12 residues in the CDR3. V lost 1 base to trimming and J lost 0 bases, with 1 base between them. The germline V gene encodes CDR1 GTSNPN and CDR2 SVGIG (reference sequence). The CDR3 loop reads CAWSDSNQPQHF. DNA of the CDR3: TGTGCCTGGAGTGATAGCAATCAGCCCCAGCATTTT.

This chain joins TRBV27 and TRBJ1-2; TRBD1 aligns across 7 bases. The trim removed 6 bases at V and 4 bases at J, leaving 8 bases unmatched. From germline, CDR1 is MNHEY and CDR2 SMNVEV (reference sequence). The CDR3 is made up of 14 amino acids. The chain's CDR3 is CASRQGGDSYGYTF. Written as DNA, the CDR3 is TGTGCCAGCAGGCAGGGCGGGGACAGCTATGGCTACACCTTC.

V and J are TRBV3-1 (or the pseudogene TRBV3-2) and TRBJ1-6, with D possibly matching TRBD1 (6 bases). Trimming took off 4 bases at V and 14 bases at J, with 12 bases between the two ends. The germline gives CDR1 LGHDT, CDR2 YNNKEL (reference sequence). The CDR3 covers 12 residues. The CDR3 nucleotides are TGTGCCAGCAGCCTAAACGCAGGGGCCCTCCACTTT. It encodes CASSLNAGALHF.

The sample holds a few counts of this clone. CDR3: CASSPQGTGYGYTF. Written as DNA, the CDR3 is TGTGCCAGCAGCCCACAGGGGACCGGCTATGGCTACACCTTC. V usage is TRBV5-6 and J usage is TRBJ1-2; 7 bases map to TRBD1. Unmatched junction bases numbered 7, after V lost 4 bases and J lost 4 bases. This CDR3 has 14 amino acids. Germline CDR1 is SGHDT and CDR2 is YYEEEE.

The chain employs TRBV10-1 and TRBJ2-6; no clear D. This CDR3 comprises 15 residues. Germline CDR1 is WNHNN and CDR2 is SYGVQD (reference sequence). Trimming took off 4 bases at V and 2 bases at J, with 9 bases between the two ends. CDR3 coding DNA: TGCGCCAGCAGTGGACAAGGACCTGGGGCCAACGTCCTGACTTTC. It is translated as CASSGQGPGANVLTF.

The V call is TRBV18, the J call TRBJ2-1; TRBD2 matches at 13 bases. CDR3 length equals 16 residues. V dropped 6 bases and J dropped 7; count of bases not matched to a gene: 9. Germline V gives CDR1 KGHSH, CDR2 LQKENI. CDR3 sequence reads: CASSPGLAGAGNEQFF. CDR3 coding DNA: TGTGCCAGCTCTCCCGGACTAGCGGGGGCGGGAAATGAGCAGTTCTTC.

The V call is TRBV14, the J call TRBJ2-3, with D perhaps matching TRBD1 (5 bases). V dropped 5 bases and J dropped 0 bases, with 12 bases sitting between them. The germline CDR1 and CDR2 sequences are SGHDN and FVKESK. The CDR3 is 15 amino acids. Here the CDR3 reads CASSAGYSSTDTQYF. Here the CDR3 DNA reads TGTGCCAGCAGCGCAGGGTACTCTAGCACAGATACGCAGTATTTT.

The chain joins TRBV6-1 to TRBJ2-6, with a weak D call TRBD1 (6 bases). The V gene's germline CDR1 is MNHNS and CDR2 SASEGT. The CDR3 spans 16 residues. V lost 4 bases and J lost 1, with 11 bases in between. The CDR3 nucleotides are TGTGCCAGCAGTGCGTATCAGGGGTCTGGGGCCAACGTCCTGACTTTC. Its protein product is CASSAYQGSGANVLTF.

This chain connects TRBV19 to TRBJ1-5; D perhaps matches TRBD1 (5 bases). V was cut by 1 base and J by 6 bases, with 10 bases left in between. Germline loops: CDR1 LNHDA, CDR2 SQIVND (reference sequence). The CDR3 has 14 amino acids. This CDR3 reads CASSIAQGGQPQHF. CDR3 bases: TGTGCCAGTAGTATAGCCCAGGGCGGTCAGCCCCAGCATTTT.

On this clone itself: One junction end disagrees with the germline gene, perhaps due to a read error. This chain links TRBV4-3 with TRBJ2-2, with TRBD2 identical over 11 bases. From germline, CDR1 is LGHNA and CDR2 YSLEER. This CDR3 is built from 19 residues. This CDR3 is CASSQERLAGNREHRGAVF. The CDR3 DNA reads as TGCGCCAGCAGCCAAGAAAGACTAGCGGGGAACCGCGAACACCGGGGAGCTGTTTTT.

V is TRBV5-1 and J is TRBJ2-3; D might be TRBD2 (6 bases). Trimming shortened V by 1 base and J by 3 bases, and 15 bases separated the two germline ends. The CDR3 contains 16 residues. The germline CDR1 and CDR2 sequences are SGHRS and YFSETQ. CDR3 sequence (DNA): TGCGCCAGCAGCTTGCTTCTAGGGGAGGAAACAGATACGCAGTATTTT. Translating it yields CASSLLLGEETDTQYF.

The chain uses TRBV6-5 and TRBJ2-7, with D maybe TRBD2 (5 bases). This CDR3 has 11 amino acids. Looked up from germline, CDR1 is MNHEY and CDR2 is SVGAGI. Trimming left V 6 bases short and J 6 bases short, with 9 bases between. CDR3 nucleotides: TGTGCCAGCAGCGCAGGAGGCGAGCAGTACTTC. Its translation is CASSAGGEQYF.

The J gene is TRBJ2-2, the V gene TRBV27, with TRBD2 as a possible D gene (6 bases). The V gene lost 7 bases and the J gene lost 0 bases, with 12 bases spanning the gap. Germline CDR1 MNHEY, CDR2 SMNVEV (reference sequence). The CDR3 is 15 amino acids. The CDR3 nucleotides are TGTGCCAGCACCCGCCGGGGGACGAACACCGGGGAGCTGTTTTTT. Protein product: CASTRRGTNTGELFF.

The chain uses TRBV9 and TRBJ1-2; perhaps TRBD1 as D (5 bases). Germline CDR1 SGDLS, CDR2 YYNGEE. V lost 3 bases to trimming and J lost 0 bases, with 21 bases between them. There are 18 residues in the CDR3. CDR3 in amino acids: CASSAHYRDGASNYGYTF. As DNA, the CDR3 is TGTGCCAGCAGCGCCCACTACCGGGACGGGGCCTCTAACTATGGCTACACCTTC. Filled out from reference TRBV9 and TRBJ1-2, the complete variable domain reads DSGVTQTPKHLITATGQRVTLRCSPRSGDLSVYWYQQSLDQGLQFLIQYYNGEERAKGNILERFSAQQFPDLHSELNLSSLELGDSALYFCASSAHYRDGASNYGYTFGSGTRLTVV.

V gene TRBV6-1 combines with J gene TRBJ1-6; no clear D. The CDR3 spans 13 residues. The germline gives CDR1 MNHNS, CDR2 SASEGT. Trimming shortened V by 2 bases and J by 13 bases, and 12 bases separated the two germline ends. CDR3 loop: CASSERTYVPLHF. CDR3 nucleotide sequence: TGTGCCAGCAGTGAAAGGACTTACGTCCCCCTCCACTTT.